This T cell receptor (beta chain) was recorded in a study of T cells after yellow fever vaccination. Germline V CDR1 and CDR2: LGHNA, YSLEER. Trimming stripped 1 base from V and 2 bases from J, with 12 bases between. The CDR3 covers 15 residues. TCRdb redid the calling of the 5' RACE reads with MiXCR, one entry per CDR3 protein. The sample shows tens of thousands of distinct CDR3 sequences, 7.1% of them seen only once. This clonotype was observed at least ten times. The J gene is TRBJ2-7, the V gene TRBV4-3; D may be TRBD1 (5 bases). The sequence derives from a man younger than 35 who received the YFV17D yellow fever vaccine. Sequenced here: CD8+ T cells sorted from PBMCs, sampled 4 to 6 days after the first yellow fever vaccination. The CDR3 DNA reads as TGCGCCAGCAGCCAAGGGGGCCAAGGGGCCTACGAGCAGTACTTC. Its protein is CASSQGGQGAYEQYF.